Below, 13 T cell receptor beta chains from the same sample are listed, as sequenced in a study of T cells after yellow fever vaccination. From the 5' RACE reads, TCRdb called clonotypes with MiXCR, one entry per CDR3 protein. Of a few hundred thousand distinct CDR3 sequences listed, roughly 6.8% are singletons. The sample here was PBMCs, taken roughly 47 days after the first yellow fever vaccination. The receptors were sampled from a man aged 18 to 30 who received the YFV17D yellow fever vaccine.

This chain connects TRBV29-1 to TRBJ2-3, with D possibly matching TRBD2 (7 bases). Germline lookup yields CDR1 SQVTM and CDR2 ANQGSEA. V lost 3 bases, J lost 6 bases, and 19 bases lay in between. This CDR3 spans 15 amino acids. The CDR3 sequence: CSVDPAGASGDTQYF. The CDR3 DNA reads as TGCAGCGTTGATCCCGCGGGGGCCAGCGGGGATACGCAGTATTTT.

The table lists this clonotype with a few counts. The gene calls are TRBV6-1 and TRBJ2-4, with 8 positions matching TRBD1. Germline V gene data show CDR1 as MNHNS and CDR2 as SASEGT. V dropped 6 bases and J dropped 2; count of bases not matched to a gene: 6. This CDR3 region has 15 residues. CDR3 sequence reads: CASSSTGGSKNIQYF. CDR3 DNA sequence: TGTGCCAGCAGCTCTACAGGGGGGTCCAAAAACATTCAGTACTTC.

This clonotype has a handful of counts. This chain connects TRBV4-3 to TRBJ1-3, with D tentatively TRBD1 (6 bases). The CDR3 covers 15 residues. The ends were cut back, 1 base at V and 4 bases at J, with 11 bases in the middle. Germline CDR1 is LGHNA and CDR2 is YSLEER. In DNA form, the CDR3 reads TGCGCCAGCAGCCAAGTGATCGGGGGCGGAAACACCATATATTTT. Protein sequence: CASSQVIGGGNTIYF.

The genes are TRBV27 and TRBJ2-6, with D possibly being TRBD1 (5 bases). Germline V gene sequence: CDR1 MNHEY, CDR2 SMNVEV (reference sequence). Trimming cost V 3 bases and J 0 bases, with 9 bases left between them. This CDR3 has 16 residues. CDR3 amino acids: CASSFWTSSGANVLTF. In nucleotides, the CDR3 is TGTGCCAGCAGTTTCTGGACAAGCTCTGGGGCCAACGTCCTGACTTTC.

This clonotype has ten or more counts. The chain couples TRBV21-1 to TRBJ2-7; the table's TRBD1 call for D was not verified on the DNA. TRBV21-1 is classified as a pseudogene. The CDR3 contains 16 residues. CDR3 sequence: CASSNGLGGSSYEQYV. The CDR3 DNA sequence: TGTGCCAGCAGCAACGGGTTAGGGGGTAGTTCCTACGAGCAGTACGTC.

A few counts support this clonotype. This chain joins TRBV6-2 or TRBV6-3 and TRBJ2-7, with a tentative D call TRBD2 (6 bases). Germline values: CDR1 MNHEY, CDR2 SVGEGT. V lost 5 bases to trimming and J lost 3 bases, with 17 bases between them. This CDR3 spans 15 amino acids. As DNA, the CDR3 is TGTGCCAGCAGTCGTCTTCTGGGACTGATCTACGAGCAGTACGTC. It specifies CASSRLLGLIYEQYV.

The chain recombines TRBV5-1 with TRBJ1-1, with a weak D call TRBD1 (6 bases). V was pared by 0 bases and J by 4 bases, with 10 bases between. The CDR3 consists of 14 residues. CDR1 is SGHRS, CDR2 YFSETQ, per germline. The CDR3: CASSLAGGLTEAFF. In nucleotides, the CDR3 is TGCGCCAGCAGCTTGGCCGGGGGGCTCACTGAAGCTTTCTTT.

This clonotype has just a few counts. The rearrangement links TRBV5-4 to TRBJ2-4; the D is unclear. Germline assignment: CDR1 SGHNT and CDR2 YYREEE (reference sequence). Trimming shortened V by 0 bases and J by 0 bases, and 7 bases separated the two germline ends. The CDR3 extends over 15 amino acids. The CDR3 DNA reads TGTGCCAGCAGCTTGGCGGAAGTAGCCAAAAACATTCAGTACTTC. Its protein is CASSLAEVAKNIQYF.

V gene TRBV12-3 or TRBV12-4 combines with J gene TRBJ1-1; D might be TRBD1 (6 bases). V lost 8 bases and J lost 4, with 14 bases in between. This CDR3 has 13 amino acids. Written as DNA, the CDR3 is TGTGCCAGCCACAGGGAGGTGGCCACTGAAGCTTTCTTT. The encoded protein is CASHREVATEAFF.

There are a few counts of this clonotype. This rearrangement joins TRBV12-3 or TRBV12-4 to TRBJ2-4, with a possible D match to TRBD1 (7 bases). The CDR3 has 15 residues. The V end was cut by 6 bases, the J end by 4 bases, with 16 bases between. In DNA form, the CDR3 reads TGTGCCAGCAGAGCTCGCGGGACAGCTAAAAACATTCAGTACTTC. This sequence encodes CASRARGTAKNIQYF.

This clonotype has at least ten counts. This chain joins TRBV6-5 and TRBJ1-2; D perhaps matches TRBD1 (5 bases). This CDR3 is built from 15 residues. Trimming left V 0 bases short and J 0 bases short, with 8 bases between. CDR1 MNHEY and CDR2 SVGAGI come from the germline V gene. CDR3 in DNA: TGTGCCAGCAGTTACTCGGAGACAGCTAACTATGGCTACACCTTC. It is translated as CASSYSETANYGYTF.

This clonotype was counted ten times or more. V usage is TRBV6-6 and J usage is TRBJ1-4; 9 nucleotides agree with TRBD1. Trimming removed 2 bases from V and 8 bases from J; junction bases left unmatched: 0. CDR3 size: 13 residues. Germline CDR1 reads MNHNY; CDR2 reads SVGAGI (reference sequence). CDR3 residues: CASSYGTGEKLFF. The DNA for the CDR3 is TGTGCCAGCAGTTACGGGACAGGGGAAAAACTGTTTTTT.

This clonotype was counted many times. The chain recombines TRBV7-6 with TRBJ2-5; TRBD1 or TRBD2 may be the D gene (6 bases each). Trimming stripped 5 bases from V and 4 bases from J, with 11 bases between. The CDR3 is 13 residues long. Germline V CDR1 and CDR2: SGHVS, FNYEAQ. CDR3 DNA: TGTGCCAGCAGCCGGGGGCTTCGAGAGACCCAGTACTTC. Translating it yields CASSRGLRETQYF.